This section outlines one T cell receptor beta chain sequence together with its context. The antigen it binds to is not known. No much larger clonotype is one base removed from it; base qualities were not supplied. TRB sequencing was run on genomic DNA with either the immunoSEQ assay at survey resolution or the hsTCRB kit. On the authors' methods: The immunoSEQ software handled initial read processing, and the LymphoSeq R package was used for repertoire analyses. For each TRB dataset, clonality was calculated as 1 minus normalized Shannon entropy, and the Gini coefficient was computed as well. To infer phenotypes in unsorted samples, TRB sequences from sorted subsets of the recipient or donor were mapped onto the unsorted samples of the same recipient. This is the immuneACCESS table as TCRdb keeps it, with only in-frame sequences that have V and J called. A part of the clones is gone; compared with another copy, unresolved V genes explain less than half, and the rest is unexplained. Clone size and V and J calls were adopted from that table, with D and trimming inferred from the DNA. The table for this sample lists around 3,900 clones; around 80% of them were counted only once. Around 6.1% of the sample belongs to the ten largest clones.

Unmatched junction bases come to 6, with V trimmed by 2 bases and J by 2 bases. From the cysteine through the phenylalanine, the CDR3 covers 18 amino acids. The entry retains the CDR3 DNA only, 54 bases that are in frame from base 1. Based on the germline V gene (reference sequence), the CDR1 and CDR2 sequences are MNHEY and SMNVEV. The treatment or condition label, as the study defines it: high-dose cyclophosphamide on days +3 and +4 as single-agent GVHD prophylaxis. Patients in the PTCy group got busulfan and fludarabine conditioning, a marrow graft from a related or unrelated donor, and cyclophosphamide on days +3 and +4. PTCy-treated patients came from a prospective multi-institutional clinical trial. Peripheral blood and bone marrow mononuclear cells were isolated by Ficoll-Hypaque density centrifugation and were cryopreserved. CD4+ and CD8+ T cells, including naive and memory subsets, were sorted by FACS using a FACSAria II.

This sample was included in a study of T cells after posttransplantation cyclophosphamide (dated by TCRdb to 2016 to 2017). General notes on the study: Using TRB sequencing, the study followed how the T cell repertoire reconstituted after myeloablative bone marrow transplantation in which posttransplantation cyclophosphamide served as GVHD prophylaxis. Antigen receptor sequencing was done on samples from 35 PTCy-treated patients and from 15 to 20 related bone marrow donors of those patients. Blood from all 30 or so PTCy patients who had 1-year posttransplant specimens underwent TRB sequencing. TRB sequencing was also done on up to 3 additional blood samples from 2 to 5.2 years after transplant in 3 patients, and on pretransplant blood from a handful of patients. Because TRA and TRB clonality correlated tightly in fewer than 10 samples, the subsequent TCR analyses were limited to TRB only. Public TRB sequences were searched against a database of over 3,600 sequences associated with responses to pathogens, tumor antigens, self-antigens and alloantigens.

Paper-wide results and their limitations: Across 35 to 55 patients, TRB clonality was highly associated with recipient CMV seropositivity and CMV reactivation, and diversity in PTCy patients was similar to diversity in CNI/methotrexate controls. Donor-recipient similarity was low at 1-2 months but rose over the first year, and later blood repertoires were often dominated by donor CD8+ memory clones. The TRB repertoires of T cells infiltrating skin or GI tract showed only limited overlap with the TRB repertoires of T cells in blood.

The sequences come from CD4+ T cells sorted from blood, collected 242 days after a stem cell transplant with posttransplant cyclophosphamide. This chain is built from TRBV27 and TRBJ1-6, and TRBD1 aligns with 10 junction nucleotides. This clonotype was sampled from a male patient in his thirties who received an allogeneic stem cell transplant from a related donor, was CMV-positive, and had no GVHD. The graft donor may be the source of some T cells after a transplant. The sequenced DNA is TGTGCCAGCAGTTTAAGGGCGACAGGGGGCACCTATAATTCACCCCTCCACTTT. The resulting protein is CASSLRATGGTYNSPLHF.